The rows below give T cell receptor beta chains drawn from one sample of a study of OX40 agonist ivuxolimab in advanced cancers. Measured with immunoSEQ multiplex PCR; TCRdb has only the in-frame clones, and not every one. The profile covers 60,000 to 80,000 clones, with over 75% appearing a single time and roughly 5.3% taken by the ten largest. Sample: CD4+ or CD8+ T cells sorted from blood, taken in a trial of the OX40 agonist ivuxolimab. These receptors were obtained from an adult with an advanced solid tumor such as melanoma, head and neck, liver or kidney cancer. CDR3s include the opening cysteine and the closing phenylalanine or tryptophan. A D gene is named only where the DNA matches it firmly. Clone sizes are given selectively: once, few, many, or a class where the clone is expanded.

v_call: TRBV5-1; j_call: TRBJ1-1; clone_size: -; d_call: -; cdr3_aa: CASSIGTTEAFF; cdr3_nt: TGCGCCAGCAGCATAGGGACAACTGAAGCTTTCTTT
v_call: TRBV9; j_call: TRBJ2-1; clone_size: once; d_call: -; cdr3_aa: CASSVVGSGSYNEQFF; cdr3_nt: TGTGCCAGCAGCGTAGTTGGGAGTGGGTCCTACAATGAGCAGTTCTTC
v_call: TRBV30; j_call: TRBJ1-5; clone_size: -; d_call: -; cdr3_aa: CAWSESGNQPQHF; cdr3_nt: TGTGCCTGGAGTGAGAGTGGCAATCAGCCCCAGCATTTT
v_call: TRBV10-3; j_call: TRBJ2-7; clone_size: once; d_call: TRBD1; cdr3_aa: CAISVGDRGTYEQYF; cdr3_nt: TGTGCCATCAGTGTAGGAGACAGGGGGACCTACGAGCAGTACTTC
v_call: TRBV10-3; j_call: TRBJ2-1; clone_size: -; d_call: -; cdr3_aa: CAISLDQFDEQFF; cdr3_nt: TGTGCCATCAGCCTCGACCAGTTCGATGAGCAGTTCTTC
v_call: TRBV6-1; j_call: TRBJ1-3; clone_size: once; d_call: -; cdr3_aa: CASSRDHYGNTIYF; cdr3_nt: TGTGCCAGCAGTAGGGACCACTATGGAAACACCATATATTTT
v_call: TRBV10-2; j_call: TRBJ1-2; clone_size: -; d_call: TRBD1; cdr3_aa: CASSTTGGADGYTF; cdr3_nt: TGCGCCAGCAGTACGACAGGGGGCGCAGATGGCTACACCTTC
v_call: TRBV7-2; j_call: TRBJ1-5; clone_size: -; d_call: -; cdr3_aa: CASSFQTGGYSNQPQHF; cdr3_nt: TGTGCCAGCAGCTTTCAGACAGGAGGTTATAGCAATCAGCCCCAGCATTTT
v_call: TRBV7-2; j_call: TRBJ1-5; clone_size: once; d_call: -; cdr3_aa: CASSSTPGGSQPQHF; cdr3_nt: TGTGCCAGCAGCTCCACCCCGGGGGGATCTCAGCCCCAGCATTTT
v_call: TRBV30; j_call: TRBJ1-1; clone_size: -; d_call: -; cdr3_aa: CAWSVAGRTEAFF; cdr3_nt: TGTGCCTGGAGTGTAGCAGGGAGGACTGAAGCTTTCTTT
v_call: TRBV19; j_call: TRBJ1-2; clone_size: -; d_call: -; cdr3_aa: CASSIVQAQGGYTF; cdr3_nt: TGTGCCAGTAGTATAGTACAGGCCCAAGGCGGCTACACCTTC
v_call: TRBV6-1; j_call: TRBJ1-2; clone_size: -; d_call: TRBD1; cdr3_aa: CASSEAVAGGYGYTF; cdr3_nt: TGTGCCAGCAGTGAAGCCGTGGCAGGGGGCTATGGCTACACCTTC
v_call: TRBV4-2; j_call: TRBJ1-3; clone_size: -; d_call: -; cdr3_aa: CASSQASPRGASGNTIYF; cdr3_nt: TGTGCCAGCAGCCAAGCTTCGCCGCGGGGGGCCTCTGGAAACACCATATATTTT
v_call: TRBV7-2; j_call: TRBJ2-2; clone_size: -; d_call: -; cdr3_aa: CASSSLGSIGELFF; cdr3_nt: TGTGCCAGCAGCTCCCTAGGTTCGATCGGGGAGCTGTTTTTT
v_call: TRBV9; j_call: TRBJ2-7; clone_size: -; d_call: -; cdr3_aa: CASSPDRYPYEQYF; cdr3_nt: TGTGCCAGCAGTCCAGACAGGTACCCCTACGAGCAGTACTTC
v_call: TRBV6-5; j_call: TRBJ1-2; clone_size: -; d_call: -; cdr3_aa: CASSSPQAPYGYTF; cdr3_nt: TGTGCCAGCAGTTCCCCACAGGCCCCCTATGGCTACACCTTC
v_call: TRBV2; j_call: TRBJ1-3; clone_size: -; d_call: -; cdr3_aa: CASSIPRAVSSGNTIYF; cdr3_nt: TGTGCCAGCAGTATCCCACGGGCAGTCAGCTCTGGAAACACCATATATTTT
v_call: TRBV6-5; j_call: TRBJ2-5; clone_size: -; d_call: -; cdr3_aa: CASSYSFTGEETQYF; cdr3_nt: TGTGCCAGCAGTTACTCCTTCACGGGGGAAGAGACCCAGTACTTC
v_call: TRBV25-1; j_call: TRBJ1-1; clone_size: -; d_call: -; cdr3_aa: CASSERRLTVKRGEAFF; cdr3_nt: TGTGCCAGCAGTGAACGGCGTTTGACGGTGAAGAGGGGTGAAGCTTTCTTT
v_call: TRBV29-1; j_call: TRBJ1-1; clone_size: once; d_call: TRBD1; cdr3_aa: CSAIRQGERVEAFF; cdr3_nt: TGCAGCGCCATTCGACAGGGGGAACGGGTTGAAGCTTTCTTT
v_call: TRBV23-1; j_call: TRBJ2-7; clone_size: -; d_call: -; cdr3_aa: CASSQSIPGLGYEQYF; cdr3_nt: TGCGCCAGCAGTCAATCAATCCCCGGATTGGGATACGAGCAGTACTTC
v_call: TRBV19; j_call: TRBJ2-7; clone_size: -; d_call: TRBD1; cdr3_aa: CASSTWTGNSYEQYF; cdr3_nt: TGTGCCAGTAGTACATGGACAGGGAACTCCTACGAGCAGTACTTC
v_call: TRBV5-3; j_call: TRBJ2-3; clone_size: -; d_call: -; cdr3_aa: CARSSAPLTTQYF; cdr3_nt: TGTGCCAGAAGCTCGGCCCCGCTAACAACGCAGTATTTT
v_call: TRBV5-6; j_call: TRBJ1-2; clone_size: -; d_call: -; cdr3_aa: CASSLVYRLGVGYGYTF; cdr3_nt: TGTGCCAGCAGCTTGGTTTATCGCTTGGGCGTAGGCTATGGCTACACCTTC
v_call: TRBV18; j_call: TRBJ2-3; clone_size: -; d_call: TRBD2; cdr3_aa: CASSPSGGARADTQYF; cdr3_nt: TGTGCCAGCTCACCTAGCGGGGGGGCTCGGGCAGATACGCAGTATTTT
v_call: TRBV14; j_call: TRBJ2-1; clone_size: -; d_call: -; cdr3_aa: CASSQAWLDNEQFF; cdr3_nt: TGTGCCAGCAGCCAAGCTTGGTTAGACAATGAGCAGTTCTTC
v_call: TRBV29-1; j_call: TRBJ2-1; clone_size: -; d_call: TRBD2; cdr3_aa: CSARLAGGGEQFF; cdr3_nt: TGCAGCGCTAGACTAGCGGGGGGAGGGGAGCAGTTCTTC
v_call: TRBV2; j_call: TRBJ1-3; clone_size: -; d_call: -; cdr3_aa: CASSGLSGNTIYF; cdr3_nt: TGTGCCAGCAGTGGCCTCTCTGGAAACACCATATATTTT
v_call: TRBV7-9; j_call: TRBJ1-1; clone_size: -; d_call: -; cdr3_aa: CASSLNGDTEAFF; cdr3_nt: TGTGCCAGCAGCTTAAACGGGGACACTGAAGCTTTCTTT
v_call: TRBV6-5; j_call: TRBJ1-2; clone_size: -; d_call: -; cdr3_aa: CASSQDGGYGYTF; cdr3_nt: TGTGCCAGCAGCCAAGACGGTGGCTATGGCTACACCTTC
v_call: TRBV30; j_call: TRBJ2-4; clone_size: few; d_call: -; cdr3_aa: CAWRPPGHQGAKNIQYF; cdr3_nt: TGTGCCTGGAGGCCACCGGGACACCAAGGGGCCAAAAACATTCAGTACTTC
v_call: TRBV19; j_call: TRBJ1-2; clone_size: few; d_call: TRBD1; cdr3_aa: CASSFRTGGAYGYTF; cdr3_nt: TGTGCCAGTAGTTTTCGGACAGGGGGCGCCTATGGCTACACCTTC
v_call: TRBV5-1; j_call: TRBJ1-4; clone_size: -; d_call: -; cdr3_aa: CASSLAGPEEEKLFF; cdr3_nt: TGCGCCAGCAGCTTGGCAGGCCCGGAGGAGGAAAAACTGTTTTTT
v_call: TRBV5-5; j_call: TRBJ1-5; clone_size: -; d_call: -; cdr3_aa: CASSLGSGFQPQHF; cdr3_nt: TGTGCCAGCAGCTTGGGGTCAGGGTTTCAGCCCCAGCATTTT
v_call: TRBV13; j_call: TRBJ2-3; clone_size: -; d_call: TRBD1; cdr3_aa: CASSFSWTGGASDTQYF; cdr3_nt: TGTGCCAGCAGCTTTTCCTGGACAGGGGGGGCGTCGGATACGCAGTATTTT
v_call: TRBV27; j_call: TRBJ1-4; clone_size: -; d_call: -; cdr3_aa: CASSSGEKLFF; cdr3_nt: TGTGCCAGCAGTTCTGGTGAAAAACTGTTTTTT
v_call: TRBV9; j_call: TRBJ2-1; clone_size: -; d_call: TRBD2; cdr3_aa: CASSVISGMSYNEQFF; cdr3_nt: TGTGCCAGCAGCGTCATTAGCGGGATGTCCTACAATGAGCAGTTCTTC
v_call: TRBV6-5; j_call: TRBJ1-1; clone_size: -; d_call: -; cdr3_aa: CASLDTVNTEAFF; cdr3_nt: TGTGCCAGCCTGGACACGGTGAACACTGAAGCTTTCTTT
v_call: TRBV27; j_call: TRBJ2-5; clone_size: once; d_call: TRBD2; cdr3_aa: CASTTSGGGRKTQYF; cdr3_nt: TGTGCCAGCACTACTAGCGGGGGGGGAAGAAAGACCCAGTACTTC
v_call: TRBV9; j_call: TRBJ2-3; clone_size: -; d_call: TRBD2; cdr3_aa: CASSVDIAGQSDTQYF; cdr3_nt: TGTGCCAGCAGCGTAGATATAGCGGGGCAATCAGATACGCAGTATTTT
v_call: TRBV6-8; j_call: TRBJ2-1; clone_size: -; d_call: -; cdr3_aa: CASTLRYPRDNEQFF; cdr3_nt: TGTGCCAGCACGCTGCGATATCCAAGAGACAATGAGCAGTTCTTC
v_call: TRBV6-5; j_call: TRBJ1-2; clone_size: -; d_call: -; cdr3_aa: CASSPRDRYGYTF; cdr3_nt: TGTGCCAGCAGCCCCAGGGACCGTTATGGCTACACCTTC
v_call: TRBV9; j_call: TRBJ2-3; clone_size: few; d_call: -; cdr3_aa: CASSAGSSWADTQYF; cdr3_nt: TGTGCCAGCAGCGCCGGCTCTAGCTGGGCAGATACGCAGTATTTT
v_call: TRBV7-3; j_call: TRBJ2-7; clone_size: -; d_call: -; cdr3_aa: CASSFSPLGRSYEQYF; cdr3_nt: TGTGCCAGCAGCTTTTCTCCCCTGGGACGTTCCTACGAGCAGTACTTC
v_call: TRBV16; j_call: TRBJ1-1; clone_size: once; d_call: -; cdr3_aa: CASSQIGTNTEAFF; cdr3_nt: TGTGCCAGCAGCCAAATAGGGACGAACACTGAAGCTTTCTTT
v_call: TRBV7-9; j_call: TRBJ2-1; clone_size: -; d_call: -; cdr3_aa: CASSGPTVKQFF; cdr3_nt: TGTGCCAGCAGCGGCCCGACAGTCAAGCAGTTCTTC
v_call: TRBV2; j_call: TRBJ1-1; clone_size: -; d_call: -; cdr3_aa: CASNSAYTEAFF; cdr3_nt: TGTGCCAGCAATTCGGCATACACTGAAGCTTTCTTT
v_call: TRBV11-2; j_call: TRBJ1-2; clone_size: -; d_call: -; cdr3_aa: CASSLDPAQGKGYTF; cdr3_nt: TGTGCCAGCAGCTTAGATCCGGCACAGGGTAAAGGCTACACCTTC
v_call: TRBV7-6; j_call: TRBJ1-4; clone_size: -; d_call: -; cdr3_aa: CASSSWQEPTNEKLFF; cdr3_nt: TGTGCCAGCAGCTCTTGGCAGGAACCAACTAATGAAAAACTGTTTTTT
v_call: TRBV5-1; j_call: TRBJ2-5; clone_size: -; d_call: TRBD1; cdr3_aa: CASSLGQGRETQYF; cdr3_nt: TGCGCCAGCAGCCTCGGACAGGGAAGAGAGACCCAGTACTTC
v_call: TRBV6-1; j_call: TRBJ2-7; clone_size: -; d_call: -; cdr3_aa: CASSEPSLDTYEQYF; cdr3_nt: TGTGCCAGCAGTGAACCTAGTCTGGATACGTACGAGCAGTACTTC
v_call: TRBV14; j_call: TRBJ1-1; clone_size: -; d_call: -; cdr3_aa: CASSPVRGLGTEAFF; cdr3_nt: TGTGCCAGCAGCCCCGTTCGGGGTTTAGGCACTGAAGCTTTCTTT
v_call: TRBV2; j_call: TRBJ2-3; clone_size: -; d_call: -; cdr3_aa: CASTHDRLSTDTQYF; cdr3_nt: TGTGCCAGCACCCACGATAGGTTAAGCACAGATACGCAGTATTTT
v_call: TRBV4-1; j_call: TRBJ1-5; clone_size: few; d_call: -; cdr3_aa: CASSQDQSQPQHF; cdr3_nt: TGCGCCAGCAGCCAAGATCAGTCTCAGCCCCAGCATTTT
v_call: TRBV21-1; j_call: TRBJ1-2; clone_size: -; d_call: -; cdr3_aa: CASSKGGKGLDGYTF; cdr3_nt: TGTGCCAGCAGCAAAGGAGGGAAGGGACTCGATGGCTACACCTTC
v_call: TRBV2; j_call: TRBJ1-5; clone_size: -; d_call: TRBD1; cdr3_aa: CASSEGQGDNQPQHF; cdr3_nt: TGTGCCAGCAGTGAGGGACAGGGGGACAATCAGCCCCAGCATTTT
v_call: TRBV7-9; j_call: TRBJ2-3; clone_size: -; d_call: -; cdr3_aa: CASTLRGSTDTQYF; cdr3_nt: TGTGCCAGCACCTTAAGGGGTAGCACAGATACGCAGTATTTT
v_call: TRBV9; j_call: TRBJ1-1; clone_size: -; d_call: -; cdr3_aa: CASSVELQAFF; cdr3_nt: TGTGCCAGCAGCGTAGAGCTACAAGCTTTCTTT
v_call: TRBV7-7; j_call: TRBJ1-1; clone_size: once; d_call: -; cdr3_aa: CASSSAAGTEAFF; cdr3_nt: TGTGCCAGCAGCTCAGCGGCAGGCACTGAAGCTTTCTTT